This T cell receptor (beta chain) derives from a study of T cells in Graves' hyperthyroidism and ophthalmopathy. The source material, RNA transcripts, was used to amplify TCR beta CDR3 regions. HTBI primers were employed in a first-round RT-PCR of the TCR CDR3. TCRdb reprocessed the multiplex PCR reads via MiXCR and lists one record per CDR3 protein. Of 450,000 to 700,000 distinct CDR3 sequences in the sample, about 45% were seen once. The sequencing input was peripheral blood or thyroid tissue (not recorded which). This receptor was taken from an adult woman with Graves' disease, either hyperthyroidism or ophthalmopathy (not recorded which).

DNA of the CDR3: TGCAGCGTTCCGGGACAGGGGGTAGCTTTCTTT. Its translation: CSVPGQGVAFF. The gene calls are TRBV29-1 and TRBJ1-1; 11 nucleotides align to TRBD1. The CDR3 consists of 11 residues. With 5 bases clipped from V and 10 bases from J, the junction kept 3 bases outside the gene matches. Germline CDR1 reads SQVTM; CDR2 reads ANQGSEA.